The 31 T cell receptor beta chains below come from one sample, sequenced in a study of CD8+ T cells in alopecia areata. Investigators isolated RNA and reverse transcribed it into cDNA to act as the sequencing template. Only in-frame clones appear in the TCRdb table, and some are missing; sequencing was by immunoSEQ multiplex PCR. This repertoire shows approximately 82,000 clones, about 53% found once; its top ten account for around 5%. Source material: NKG2D-high CD8+ T cells sorted from blood. The receptors were gathered from a human donor with alopecia areata.

The V and J genes are TRBV27 and TRBJ2-3; D is unclear. The CDR3 spans 11 residues. Germline V lookup: CDR1 MNHEY, CDR2 SMNVEV (reference sequence). Trimming shortened V by 7 bases and J by 5 bases, and 7 bases separated the two germline ends. The CDR3 sequence is CASTIGDTQYF. The CDR3 DNA sequence: TGTGCCAGCACGATCGGAGATACGCAGTATTTT.

This clone occurred a few times. The DNA for the CDR3 is TGTGCCAGCATCCCCCGGGACAGTCTACGCGGAAACACCATATATTTT. Encoded protein: CASIPRDSLRGNTIYF. This sequence joins TRBV28 and TRBJ1-3, with 7 bases identical to TRBD1. The CDR3 totals 16 residues. V dropped 7 bases and J dropped 4; count of bases not matched to a gene: 13. Germline V gene lookup returns CDR1 MDHEN and CDR2 SYDVKM.

CDR3 sequence (DNA): TGTGCCAGCAGTATAGCCAGGGAGAACACCGGGGAGCTGTTTTTT. Protein product: CASSIARENTGELFF. The chain is built from TRBV6-5 and TRBJ2-2; D is possibly TRBD1 (5 bases). The CDR3 runs 15 residues. Trimming stripped 5 bases from V and 1 base from J, with 11 bases between. CDR1 is MNHEY and CDR2 is SVGAGI in the germline V gene.

The chain couples TRBV4-1 to TRBJ2-1; D is unclear. CDR1 is MGHRA and CDR2 is YSYEKL in the germline V gene. V lost 8 bases and J lost 9, with 11 bases in between. The CDR3 loop spans 11 amino acids. The CDR3 here is CASGPLPEQFF. The CDR3, as DNA: TGCGCCAGCGGCCCCCTACCTGAGCAGTTCTTC.

CDR3 protein: CAWSGGQTNQPQHF. In DNA form, the CDR3 reads TGTGCCTGGAGCGGAGGACAGACCAATCAGCCCCAGCATTTT. The chain is built from TRBV30 and TRBJ1-5, with D possibly matching TRBD1 (6 bases). Germline V gives CDR1 GTSNPN, CDR2 SVGIG (reference sequence). The germline V and J ends were trimmed by 3 bases and 3 bases, with 12 bases remaining between them. The CDR3 has 14 amino acids.

This chain's CDR3 is CASSYSASNDPAEQYF. Written as DNA, the CDR3 is TGTGCCAGCAGCTACTCCGCCAGTAACGATCCGGCCGAGCAGTACTTC. The V gene is TRBV5-6, the J gene TRBJ2-7; D ambiguous. This CDR3 region has 16 residues. Looked up from germline, CDR1 is SGHDT and CDR2 is YYEEEE. The V end lost 3 bases, the J end lost 6 bases, and 22 bases lay between the germline ends. Full variable domain (rest looked up from reference TRBV5-6 and TRBJ2-7): DAGVTQSPTHLIKTRGQQVTLRCSPKSGHDTVSWYQQALGQGPQFIFQYYEEEERQRGNFPDRFSGHQFPNYSSELNVNALLLGDSALYLCASSYSASNDPAEQYFGPGTRLTVT.

CDR3 in DNA: TGTGCCAGCTCACCAGCGGGACCCACCTACAATGAGCAGTTCTTC. Translation gives CASSPAGPTYNEQFF. The rearrangement links TRBV18 to TRBJ2-1; a weak D match, TRBD2 (6 bases). The germline V and J ends were trimmed by 2 bases and 2 bases, with 10 bases remaining between them. This CDR3 is built from 15 residues. In germline, CDR1 is KGHSH, CDR2 LQKENI.

This clone was detected a few times. The CDR3 DNA follows: TGCAGGGGGCCGGGCAATGAGCAGTTCTTC. Its protein product is CRGPGNEQFF. The chain carries TRBV20-1 and TRBJ2-1; tentative D call: TRBD1 (5 bases). This CDR3 has 10 amino acids. Germline values: CDR1 DFQATT, CDR2 SNEGSKA (reference sequence).

This clone was counted between two and nine times. V and J are TRBV19 and TRBJ1-2; 8 bases match TRBD1. The V gene end was trimmed by 4 bases and the J gene end by 7 bases; junction bases not matched to a gene: 2. There are 12 residues in the CDR3. Germline CDR1 reads LNHDA; CDR2 reads SQIVND (reference sequence). The CDR3 protein is CASSTGGLGYTF. The CDR3 DNA is TGTGCCAGTAGTACAGGGGGCCTTGGCTACACCTTC.

As to this clone: This sample also contains other DNA sequences that code for the same CDR3. The V and J genes are TRBV27 and TRBJ2-1; D unresolved. Trimming cost V 6 bases and J 7 bases, with 7 bases left between them. The V gene's germline CDR1 is MNHEY and CDR2 SMNVEV (reference sequence). This CDR3 comprises 11 residues. CDR3 in DNA: TGTGCCAGCAGGGATTATAATGAGCAGTTCTTC. Translated, it gives CASRDYNEQFF.

The chain is built from TRBV28 and TRBJ2-5; a possible D gene is TRBD1 (5 bases). The CDR3 totals 13 residues. Germline CDR1 and CDR2: MDHEN and SYDVKM. V dropped 5 bases and J dropped 5 bases, with 12 bases sitting between them. CDR3 sequence (DNA): TGTGCCAGCAGTATTGACAGATTCGAGACCCAGTACTTC. This gives the protein CASSIDRFETQYF.

This sequence joins TRBV29-1 and TRBJ2-5; tentatively, D is TRBD2 (5 bases). This CDR3 has 12 residues. Germline CDR1 and CDR2: SQVTM and ANQGSEA. The V end lost 6 bases, the J end lost 2 bases, and 10 bases lay between the germline ends. DNA of the CDR3: TGCAGCGTCGGTCCGGGGCAAGAGACCCAGTACTTC. Residues: CSVGPGQETQYF.

This chain uses TRBV7-9 with TRBJ1-2; a weak D match, TRBD1 (5 bases). Trimming shortened V by 2 bases and J by 2 bases, and 12 bases separated the two germline ends. The CDR3 has 15 residues. Germline V CDR1 and CDR2: SEHNR, FQNEAQ (reference sequence). The CDR3 DNA reads TGTGCCAGCAGCTTACAGACAGCCAGGAACTATGGCTACACCTTC. Amino acids: CASSLQTARNYGYTF.

This clone was seen once. The J gene is TRBJ2-5, the V gene TRBV7-9; D call uncertain. Germline values: CDR1 SEHNR, CDR2 FQNEAQ (reference sequence). V lost 1 base to trimming and J lost 7 bases, with 10 bases between them. This CDR3 contains 13 residues. CDR3: CASSLVETGTQYF. The DNA of the CDR3 is TGTGCCAGCAGCTTAGTGGAGACGGGGACCCAGTACTTC. The full variable domain, rest sourced from reference TRBV7-9 and TRBJ2-5, is DTGVSQNPRHKITKRGQNVTFRCDPISEHNRLYWYRQTLGQGPEFLTYFQNEAQLEKSRLLSDRFSAERPKGSFSTLEIQRTEQGDSAMYLCASSLVETGTQYFGPGTRLLVL.

The chain uses TRBV4-1 and TRBJ2-7; D call uncertain. The CDR3 loop spans 14 amino acids. Germline CDR1 MGHRA, CDR2 YSYEKL. Trimming pared 1 base from V and 3 bases from J, leaving 10 bases between. CDR3 protein: CASSQVQGYYEQYF. The CDR3 DNA is TGCGCCAGCAGCCAAGTTCAAGGTTACTACGAGCAGTACTTC.

In its sample, this clone was seen a few times. This same CDR3 is encoded by further DNA sequences in the sample. The CDR3 DNA reads as TGCAGCGTTGAAGAGGGGCTCCAAGAGACCCAGTACTTC. Encoded protein: CSVEEGLQETQYF. This sequence joins TRBV29-1 and TRBJ2-5, with D possibly TRBD1 on 5 matching bases. The V and J ends lost 0 bases and 1 base respectively, with 6 bases between them. CDR3 length: 13 residues. The V gene's germline CDR1 is SQVTM and CDR2 ANQGSEA. Filled out from reference TRBV29-1 and TRBJ2-5, the complete variable domain reads SAVISQKPSRDICQRGTSLTIQCQVDSQVTMMFWYRQQPGQSLTLIATANQGSEATYESGFVIDKFPISRPNLTFSTLTVSNMSPEDSSIYLCSVEEGLQETQYFGPGTRLLVL.

This clone was counted only a few times. J is TRBJ2-7 and V is TRBV5-1; D not certain. Germline V gene sequence: CDR1 SGHRS, CDR2 YFSETQ. The V end was cut by 4 bases, the J end by 3 bases, with 17 bases between. This CDR3 spans 15 amino acids. The CDR3 coding sequence is TGCGCCAGCAGCCCCACAACAGATGAACTCTACGAGCAGTACTTC. Encoded protein: CASSPTTDELYEQYF.

This rearrangement joins TRBV27 to TRBJ2-3; D is ambiguous. V dropped 0 bases and J dropped 2 bases, with 6 bases sitting between them. Looked up from germline, CDR1 is MNHEY and CDR2 is SMNVEV (reference sequence). The CDR3 loop spans 14 amino acids. CDR3 coding DNA: TGTGCCAGCAGTTTATCGACCCCCACAGATACGCAGTATTTT. Its protein is CASSLSTPTDTQYF.

This chain links TRBV2 with TRBJ1-1; the D is unclear. The CDR3 runs to 14 residues. CDR1 is SNHLY, CDR2 FYNNEI, per germline. V lost 2 bases to trimming and J lost 0 bases, with 7 bases between them. This CDR3 reads CASSELGMNTEAFF. The CDR3 DNA follows: TGTGCCAGCAGTGAATTGGGGATGAACACTGAAGCTTTCTTT.

The gene calls are TRBV11-2 and TRBJ2-2; no reliable D call. V lost 0 bases and J 0 bases, leaving 14 bases between the germline ends. CDR1 is SGHAT and CDR2 is FQNNGV in the germline V gene. CDR3 length: 18 amino acids. CDR3 sequence (DNA): TGTGCCAGCAGCTTAGAATACCACCGCCCGACGAACACCGGGGAGCTGTTTTTT. This translates into CASSLEYHRPTNTGELFF.

V gene TRBV30 combines with J gene TRBJ2-5; TRBD2 might be the D (6 bases). Between the trimmed V and J ends, which lost 1 base and 11 bases, there was a span of 14 bases. Germline CDR1 GTSNPN, CDR2 SVGIG (reference sequence). This CDR3 spans 12 amino acids. CDR3 DNA sequence: TGTGCCTGGAGTGCACCGCCGGGAGAGCAGTACTTC. Protein product: CAWSAPPGEQYF. Full variable domain (remainder filled in from reference TRBV30 and TRBJ2-5): SQTIHQWPATLVQPVGSPLSLECTVEGTSNPNLYWYRQAAGRGLQLLFYSVGIGQISSEVPQNLSASRPQDRQFILSSKKLLLSDSGFYLCAWSAPPGEQYFGPGTRLLVL.

This chain joins TRBV9 and TRBJ2-1, with 12 bases matching TRBD2. CDR3 length: 15 amino acids. With 7 bases clipped from V and 4 bases from J, the junction kept 6 bases outside the gene matches. CDR1 and CDR2 (germline): SGDLS, YYNGEE. The CDR3 nucleotides read TGTGCCAGCGCTGCGGGACTAGCGGGTTACAATGAGCAGTTCTTC. Its translation: CASAAGLAGYNEQFF.

On this clone: The same CDR3 can be traced to other DNA sequences in this sample. Here the CDR3 DNA reads TGCAGCGTTATCAGGAACACTGAAGCTTTCTTT. Residues: CSVIRNTEAFF. The chain couples TRBV29-1 to TRBJ1-1, with no clear D. The CDR3 contains 11 residues. Germline V gene data show CDR1 as SQVTM and CDR2 as ANQGSEA. Between the trimmed V and J ends, which lost 5 bases and 1 base, there was a span of 5 bases.

This chain joins TRBV4-1 and TRBJ2-3; D is uncertain. The V gene lost 2 bases and the J gene lost 2 bases, with 14 bases spanning the gap. The CDR3 consists of 16 residues. Germline V gene sequence: CDR1 MGHRA, CDR2 YSYEKL. The CDR3 is CASSQRSAPDTDTQYF. In DNA form, the CDR3 reads TGCGCCAGCAGCCAAAGGTCAGCACCAGACACAGATACGCAGTATTTT.

This clone was observed a few times. The rearrangement uses TRBV10-2 and TRBJ2-6; no clear D gene. The CDR3 is 12 residues long. V dropped 7 bases and J dropped 1 base, with 2 bases sitting between them. Looked up from germline, CDR1 is WSHSY and CDR2 is SAAADI. The CDR3 protein is CASTSGANVLTF. The CDR3 DNA reads TGCGCCAGCACATCTGGGGCCAACGTCCTGACTTTC.

The rearrangement links TRBV7-9 to TRBJ2-7; 7 nucleotides align to TRBD2. J was trimmed by 5 bases and V by 1 base; bases with no gene match: 5. Germline loops: CDR1 SEHNR, CDR2 FQNEAQ (reference sequence). The CDR3 spans 14 residues. DNA for the CDR3: TGTGCCAGCAGCTTAGGTGGGAGGGCCCACGAGCAGTACTTC. It codes for CASSLGGRAHEQYF.

The chain couples TRBV7-9 to TRBJ2-7; no reliable D call. The germline gives CDR1 SEHNR, CDR2 FQNEAQ (reference sequence). Deletions cut 6 bases from V and 5 bases from J, with 11 bases between. The CDR3 length is 12 residues. The DNA of the CDR3 is TGTGCCAGCAGTCCAACGATCGACGAGCAGTACTTC. Translating gives CASSPTIDEQYF.

The table lists this clone with a count of one. V usage is TRBV2 and J usage is TRBJ2-5; 10 bases are a match to TRBD2. Trimming took 0 bases from V and 3 from J; bases not matched to a gene: 4. Germline CDR1 reads SNHLY; CDR2 reads FYNNEI. The CDR3 sequence is 16 residues long. CDR3 region: CASSEAALAGEETQYF. CDR3 coding DNA: TGTGCCAGCAGTGAAGCTGCCCTAGCGGGGGAAGAGACCCAGTACTTC.

The chain combines TRBV13 with TRBJ2-7; 7 bases line up with TRBD2. CDR1 and CDR2 (germline): PRHDT, FYEKMQ (reference sequence). CDR3 size: 19 residues. V was clipped by 5 bases and J by 2 bases; unmatched bases: 21. CDR3 in DNA: TGTGCCAGCAGCACAGGCTTAGGGGACGGCGGGAGTAATCCCTACGAGCAGTACTTC. Protein product: CASSTGLGDGGSNPYEQYF.

The chain couples TRBV5-6 to TRBJ2-1, with D perhaps matching TRBD2 (5 bases). Germline V CDR1 and CDR2: SGHDT, YYEEEE. V was cut by 7 bases and J by 2 bases, with 10 bases left in between. There are 13 residues in the CDR3. CDR3 amino acids: CASVASPYNEQFF. CDR3 in DNA: TGTGCCAGCGTGGCTAGCCCCTACAATGAGCAGTTCTTC. The variable domain in full, completed from reference TRBV5-6 and TRBJ2-1, reads DAGVTQSPTHLIKTRGQQVTLRCSPKSGHDTVSWYQQALGQGPQFIFQYYEEEERQRGNFPDRFSGHQFPNYSSELNVNALLLGDSALYLCASVASPYNEQFFGPGTRLTVL.

DNA for the CDR3: TGCAGCGCTGGCCTACCGGGATTAGACACAGATACGCAGTATTTT. Translating gives CSAGLPGLDTDTQYF. This rearrangement joins TRBV29-1 to TRBJ2-3; tentatively, D is TRBD2 (5 bases). Per the germline V gene, CDR1 is SQVTM and CDR2 is ANQGSEA. The ends were cut back, 7 bases at V and 2 bases at J, with 19 bases in the middle. The CDR3 runs to 15 residues.